This T cell receptor beta chain originates from a study of OX40 agonist ivuxolimab in advanced cancers. Study information: Eligibility admitted prior anti-PD-1, anti-PD-L1 or anti-CTLA-4 therapy; about 42% had some. Partial responses occurred in three patients (one hepatocellular carcinoma, two cutaneous melanoma).

Patients were excluded for autoimmune disease history or systemic immunosuppression. With V trimmed by 6 bases and J by 2 bases, 4 bases remained unmatched. The CDR3 spans 14 residues. Per germline, CDR1 MNHEY and CDR2 SMNVEV (reference sequence). The repertoire was sequenced with immunoSEQ multiplex PCR; TCRdb's copy has only in-frame clones and lacks some. Of around 25,000 clones listed, approximately 80% are singletons. The TCR comes from an adult with an advanced solid tumor such as melanoma, head and neck, liver or kidney cancer. The chain carries TRBV27 and TRBJ2-1; TRBD2 aligns across 7 bases. The sequenced sample was CD4+ or CD8+ T cells sorted from blood, obtained in a trial of the OX40 agonist ivuxolimab. The DNA for the CDR3 is TGTGCCAGCAGGCGAGCGGGGACCTACAATGAGCAGTTCTTC. As protein: CASRRAGTYNEQFF.